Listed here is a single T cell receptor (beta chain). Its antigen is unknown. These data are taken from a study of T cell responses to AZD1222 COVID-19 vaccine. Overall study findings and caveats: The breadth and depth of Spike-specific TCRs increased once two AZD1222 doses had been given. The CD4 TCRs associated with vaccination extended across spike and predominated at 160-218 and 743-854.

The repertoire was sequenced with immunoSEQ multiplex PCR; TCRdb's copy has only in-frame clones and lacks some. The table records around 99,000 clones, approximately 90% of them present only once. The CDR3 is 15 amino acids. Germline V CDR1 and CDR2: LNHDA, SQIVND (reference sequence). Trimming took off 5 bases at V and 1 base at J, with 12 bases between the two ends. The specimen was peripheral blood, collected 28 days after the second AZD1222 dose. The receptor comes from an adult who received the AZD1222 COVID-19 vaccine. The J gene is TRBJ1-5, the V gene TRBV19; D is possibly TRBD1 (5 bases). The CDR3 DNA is TGTGCCAGTAGTGACCAGGGTAGGAGCAATCAGCCCCAGCATTTT. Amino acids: CASSDQGRSNQPQHF.